This T cell receptor (beta chain) was sequenced during a study of cytomegalovirus exposure and HLA in healthy donors. General study points: When the data were analyzed later, several of the most significant clusters appeared to be linked to common viral pathogens.

A word on this clone: Its antigen is unknown.

The CDR3 is made up of 14 amino acids. V lost 3 bases to trimming and J lost 1 base, with 9 bases between them. Germline CDR1 LNHDA, CDR2 SQIVND (reference sequence). 60 Vbeta and 13 Jbeta primers were used in PCR. The protocol was immunoSEQ multiplex PCR, while the TCRdb copy is restricted to in-frame clones and leaves out a portion. The repertoire includes about 120,000 clones, roughly 82% of them detected once, and roughly 9.7% sits in the top ten. The TCR comes from a man in his forties or fifties in good health and CMV-seropositive. The rearrangement uses TRBV19 and TRBJ1-2; D is unclear. The sequenced sample consisted of PBMCs. CDR3 sequence: CASSISQLNYGYTF. CDR3 nucleotide sequence: TGTGCCAGTAGTATTAGCCAACTTAACTATGGCTACACCTTC.